This T cell receptor (beta chain) was obtained from a study of T cells after yellow fever vaccination. General study results and limits: Peak timing came faster in the weaker secondary response, day 5 versus 15.

CDR1 is SGHRS, CDR2 YFSETQ, per germline. The CDR3 loop spans 16 amino acids. The ends were cut back, 0 bases at V and 3 bases at J, with 13 bases in the middle. By share of the sample, this clonotype is medium-sized (0.01 to 0.1%). TCRdb independently ran MiXCR on the 5' RACE reads; one entry per CDR3 protein. The sample records about 10,000 distinct CDR3 sequences, 4% to 6% being singletons. The sequencing used PBMCs, either bulk or a sorted T-cell subset (CD4+, CD8+, memory, or dextramer-sorted; not recorded which), collected around 15 days after the first yellow fever vaccination. This sequence joins TRBV5-1 and TRBJ2-4; TRBD1 is a possible D gene (6 bases). The sequence derives from a man between 18 and 29 years old who received the YFV17D yellow fever vaccine. The CDR3 loop reads CASSLDGFRGKNIQYF. CDR3 coding DNA: TGCGCCAGCAGCTTGGATGGTTTCAGGGGCAAAAACATTCAGTACTTC.